What follows are 21 T cell receptor beta chains derived from one specimen sequenced in a study of cytotoxic CD8 clonotypes in ibrutinib-treated CLL. TCRdb keeps only in-frame clones here, not all; method: immunoSEQ multiplex PCR. Of roughly 330,000 clones listed, over 55% are singletons. The sequencing used PBMCs, collected after 36 months of ibrutinib treatment. These receptor sequences come from a human donor with chronic lymphocytic leukemia.

The chain links TRBV11-2 to TRBJ2-3; 15 nucleotides agree with TRBD2. Germline V gives CDR1 SGHAT, CDR2 FQNNGV. The CDR3 runs to 17 residues. With 6 bases clipped from V and 4 bases from J, the junction kept 8 bases outside the gene matches. In DNA form, the CDR3 reads TGTGCCAGCAGAACTAGGACTAGCGGGAGGGAAGCAGATACGCAGTATTTT. Protein product: CASRTRTSGREADTQYF.

V is TRBV18 and J is TRBJ1-1, with TRBD1 matching over 9 bases. CDR1 is KGHSH and CDR2 is LQKENI in the germline V gene. J was trimmed by 2 bases and V by 4 bases; bases with no gene match: 2. The CDR3 has 14 residues. The CDR3 nucleotides are TGTGCCAGCTCACGGGACAGGGATAACACTGAAGCTTTCTTT. This sequence encodes CASSRDRDNTEAFF.

V gene TRBV11-2 combines with J gene TRBJ2-7; D is uncertain. CDR1 is SGHAT and CDR2 is FQNNGV in the germline V gene. Trimming removed 3 bases from V and 2 bases from J, with 5 bases in between. There are 12 residues in the CDR3. CDR3 coding DNA: TGTGCCAGCAGCTTTTTTCCCTACGAGCAGTACTTC. Protein product: CASSFFPYEQYF.

The J gene is TRBJ1-4, the V gene TRBV5-1; a weak D match, TRBD1 (5 bases). V lost 4 bases to trimming and J lost 4 bases, with 11 bases between them. Germline-derived CDR1 and CDR2 are SGHRS and YFSETQ. CDR3 length: 14 residues. The CDR3: CASSGQGLNEKLFF. The CDR3 DNA reads TGCGCCAGCAGCGGCCAGGGCCTTAATGAAAAACTGTTTTTT.

On this clone itself: At one of its ends the junction is not consistent with the germline gene, which may arise from a read error. The V call is TRBV5-1, the J call TRBJ2-7; no definite D call. The germline gives CDR1 SGHRS, CDR2 YFSETQ. The CDR3 sequence is 15 residues long. In DNA, the CDR3 is TGTGCCAGCAGCTCGGTCGGCGAGACCCGATTGGGGCAGTACTTC. Its translation is CASSSVGETRLGQYF.

The V and J genes are TRBV6-5 and TRBJ2-1, with 14 bases fitting TRBD2. There are 15 residues in the CDR3. CDR1 MNHEY and CDR2 SVGAGI come from the germline V gene. J gave up 8 bases and V 6 bases, and 6 bases lay outside the gene matches. CDR3 bases: TGTGCCAGCAGACCGGGACTAGCGGGAGTCGATGAGCAGTTCTTC. This sequence encodes CASRPGLAGVDEQFF.

The rearrangement uses TRBV19 and TRBJ2-5; D unclear. V was trimmed by 6 bases and J by 3 bases, leaving 8 bases between them. Germline values: CDR1 LNHDA, CDR2 SQIVND (reference sequence). The CDR3 spans 12 residues. The CDR3 DNA sequence: TGTGCCAGTAGAGCCGGAAAAGAGACCCAGTACTTC. Amino acids: CASRAGKETQYF.

V gene TRBV18 combines with J gene TRBJ2-7, with TRBD2 identical over 8 bases. Losses at the gene ends were 5 bases for V and 2 bases for J; bases not matched to a gene: 14. CDR1 and CDR2 (germline): KGHSH, LQKENI. This CDR3 is 17 amino acids long. The CDR3 DNA follows: TGTGCCAGCTCAGTCCTCTCGACTAGCGCGACTACCTACGAGCAGTACTTC. Translation gives CASSVLSTSATTYEQYF. Combining the CDR3 with reference TRBV18 and TRBJ2-7 gives the whole variable domain NAGVMQNPRHLVRRRGQEARLRCSPMKGHSHVYWYRQLPEEGLKFMVYLQKENIIDESGMPKERFSAEFPKEGPSILRIQQVVRGDSAAYFCASSVLSTSATTYEQYFGPGTRLTVT.

The gene calls are TRBV2 and TRBJ1-4, with D hard to call. Deletions cut 8 bases from V and 12 bases from J, with 19 bases between. The CDR3 covers 13 residues. CDR1 and CDR2 (germline): SNHLY, FYNNEI. The CDR3 sequence is CASFPGRRRELFF. The CDR3, as DNA: TGTGCCAGCTTTCCCGGGAGACGACGGGAACTGTTTTTT.

This chain links TRBV7-7 with TRBJ2-5, with 10 bases matching TRBD2. J was trimmed by 2 bases and V by 3 bases; bases with no gene match: 6. CDR1 SSHAT and CDR2 FNYEAQ come from the germline V gene (reference sequence). This CDR3 is built from 16 residues. The CDR3 DNA follows: TGTGCCAGCAGCTTTTCTAGCGGGAGACTTCAAGAGACCCAGTACTTC. Translating it yields CASSFSSGRLQETQYF. The full variable domain, its missing parts supplied by reference TRBV7-7 and TRBJ2-5, is GAGVSQSPRYKVTKRGQDVTLRCDPISSHATLYWYQQALGQGPEFLTYFNYEAQPDKSGLPSDRFSAERPEGSISTLTIQRTEQRDSAMYRCASSFSSGRLQETQYFGPGTRLLVL.

The genes are TRBV2 and TRBJ1-1; D gene uncertain. The CDR3 runs to 13 residues. Germline V lookup: CDR1 SNHLY, CDR2 FYNNEI. Trimming took off 5 bases at V and 2 bases at J, with 9 bases between the two ends. DNA of the CDR3: TGTGCCAGCAGTCTGGGTCTTAACACTGAAGCTTTCTTT. Residues: CASSLGLNTEAFF.

The V call is TRBV2, the J call TRBJ1-5; D might be TRBD1 (6 bases). The V and J ends lost 5 bases and 0 bases respectively, with 20 bases between them. This CDR3 is 18 amino acids long. Germline CDR1 is SNHLY and CDR2 is FYNNEI. This CDR3 reads CASSRTATPRDSNQPQHF. Written as DNA, the CDR3 is TGTGCCAGCAGTAGGACAGCCACTCCAAGGGATAGCAATCAGCCCCAGCATTTT.

This rearrangement joins TRBV2 to TRBJ2-4; D is ambiguous. The CDR3 contains 15 residues. Trimming shortened V by 2 bases and J by 2 bases, and 10 bases separated the two germline ends. Germline V gene lookup returns CDR1 SNHLY and CDR2 FYNNEI. CDR3 residues: CASSERAQSKNIQYF. CDR3 bases: TGTGCCAGCAGTGAAAGAGCTCAGTCCAAAAACATTCAGTACTTC.

V and J are TRBV27 and TRBJ1-1, with TRBD1 matching over 8 bases. The ends lost 4 bases at V and 8 bases at J; junction bases unmatched: 3. In germline, CDR1 is MNHEY, CDR2 SMNVEV (reference sequence). The CDR3 extends over 12 amino acids. The CDR3 region is CASSSRTGEAFF. The CDR3 DNA reads TGTGCCAGCAGTTCCCGGACAGGGGAAGCTTTCTTT.

The chain employs TRBV7-9 and TRBJ2-5; D is perhaps TRBD1 or TRBD2 (6 bases each). The CDR3 sequence is 15 residues long. The germline V gene has CDR1 SEHNR and CDR2 FQNEAQ (reference sequence). Trimming left V 7 bases short and J 3 bases short, with 18 bases between. CDR3 bases: TGTGCCAGCACCCGGGTGGGGGGCTGGGAAGAGACCCAGTACTTC. This sequence encodes CASTRVGGWEETQYF.

The chain has TRBV19 and TRBJ2-2; a weak D match, TRBD1 (6 bases). Between the trimmed V and J ends, which lost 3 bases and 1 base, there was a span of 9 bases. Germline assignment: CDR1 LNHDA and CDR2 SQIVND (reference sequence). The CDR3 loop spans 15 amino acids. The CDR3: CASSMARGNTGELFF. The CDR3 DNA reads as TGTGCCAGTAGTATGGCCAGGGGGAACACCGGGGAGCTGTTTTTT. Full variable domain (missing parts from reference TRBV19 and TRBJ2-2): DGGITQSPKYLFRKEGQNVTLSCEQNLNHDAMYWYRQDPGQGLRLIYYSQIVNDFQKGDIAEGYSVSREKKESFPLTVTSAQKNPTAFYLCASSMARGNTGELFFGEGSRLTVL.

This rearrangement joins TRBV9 to TRBJ2-7; 9 positions agree with TRBD2. The CDR3 consists of 14 residues. Trimming cost V 4 bases and J 6 bases; bases outside gene matches: 8. CDR1 and CDR2 from the germline V gene are SGDLS and YYNGEE. DNA of the CDR3: TGTGCCAGCAGCATGAGCGGGGGGCCCCTCGAGCAGTACTTC. Protein: CASSMSGGPLEQYF.

The CDR3 here is CASSNRDYSYEQYF. The CDR3 DNA is TGTGCCAGCAGCAACCGGGACTACTCCTACGAGCAGTACTTC. V is TRBV13 and J is TRBJ2-7; 7 bases line up with TRBD2. Per germline, CDR1 PRHDT and CDR2 FYEKMQ (reference sequence). The CDR3 extends over 14 amino acids. After removal of 5 bases from V and 0 bases from J, the junction contained 4 bases not matched to a gene.

This clone appeared once. The V and J genes are TRBV5-1 and TRBJ2-1; 8 bases match TRBD2. Losses at the gene ends were 0 bases for V and 5 bases for J; bases not matched to a gene: 7. This CDR3 spans 16 amino acids. Per the germline V gene, CDR1 is SGHRS and CDR2 is YFSETQ. This chain's CDR3 is CASSLAAGGTDNEQFF. The CDR3 DNA sequence: TGCGCCAGCAGCTTGGCGGCGGGGGGCACCGACAATGAGCAGTTCTTC.

The rearrangement links TRBV5-1 to TRBJ2-5, with 8 bases fitting TRBD1. The germline V gene encodes CDR1 SGHRS and CDR2 YFSETQ. The CDR3 totals 14 residues. V lost 7 bases, J lost 4 bases, and 9 bases stayed unmatched. CDR3 sequence: CASLGQGASETQYF. CDR3 sequence (DNA): TGCGCCAGCCTGGGGCAGGGGGCGTCAGAGACCCAGTACTTC.

The chain combines TRBV6-1 with TRBJ1-2, with D uncertain. The germline V gene encodes CDR1 MNHNS and CDR2 SASEGT. CDR3 size: 17 residues. Trimming left V 3 bases short and J 3 bases short, with 20 bases between. The CDR3 DNA is TGTGCCAGCAGTGAGCTGGGTTCATACCTTTCCCACTATGGCTACACCTTC. It is translated as CASSELGSYLSHYGYTF.